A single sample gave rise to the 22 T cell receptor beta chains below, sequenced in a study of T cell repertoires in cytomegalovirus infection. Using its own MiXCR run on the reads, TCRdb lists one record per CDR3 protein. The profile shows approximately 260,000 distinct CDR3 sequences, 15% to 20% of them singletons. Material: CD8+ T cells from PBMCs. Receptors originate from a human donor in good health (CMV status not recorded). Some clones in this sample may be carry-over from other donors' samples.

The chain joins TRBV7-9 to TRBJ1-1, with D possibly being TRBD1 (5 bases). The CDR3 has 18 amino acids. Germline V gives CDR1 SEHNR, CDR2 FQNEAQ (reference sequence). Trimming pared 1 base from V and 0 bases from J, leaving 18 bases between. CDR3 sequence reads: CASSLEYQAGEVNTEAFF. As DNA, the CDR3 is TGTGCCAGCAGCTTAGAATATCAGGCGGGGGAGGTGAACACTGAAGCTTTCTTT.

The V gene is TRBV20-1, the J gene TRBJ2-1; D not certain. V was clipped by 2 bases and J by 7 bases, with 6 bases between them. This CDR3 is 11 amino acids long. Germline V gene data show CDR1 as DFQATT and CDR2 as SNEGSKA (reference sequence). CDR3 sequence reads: CSARWVNEQFF. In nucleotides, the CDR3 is TGCAGTGCTAGATGGGTTAATGAGCAGTTCTTC.

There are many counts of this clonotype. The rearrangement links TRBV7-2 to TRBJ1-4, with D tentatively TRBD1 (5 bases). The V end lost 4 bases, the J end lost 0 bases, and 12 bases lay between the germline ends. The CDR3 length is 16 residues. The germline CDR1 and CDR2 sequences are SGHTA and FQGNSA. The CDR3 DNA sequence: TGTGCCAGCAGCTCCTCTGACAGCACAACTAATGAAAAACTGTTTTTT. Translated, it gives CASSSSDSTTNEKLFF.

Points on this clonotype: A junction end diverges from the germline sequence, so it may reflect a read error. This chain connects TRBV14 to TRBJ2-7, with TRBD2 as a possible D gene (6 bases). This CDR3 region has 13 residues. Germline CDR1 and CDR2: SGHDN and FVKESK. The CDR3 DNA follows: TGTGCCAGCAGCCCCTTGGAGGGGCCGACGCAAGTCTTC. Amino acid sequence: CASSPLEGPTQVF.

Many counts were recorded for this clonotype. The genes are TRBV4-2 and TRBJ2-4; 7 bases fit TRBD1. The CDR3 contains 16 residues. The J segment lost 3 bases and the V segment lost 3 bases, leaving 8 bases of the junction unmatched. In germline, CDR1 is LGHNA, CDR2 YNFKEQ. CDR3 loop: CASSQGLTGLKNIQYF. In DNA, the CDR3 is TGTGCCAGCAGCCAGGGTTTGACAGGGCTCAAAAACATTCAGTACTTC.

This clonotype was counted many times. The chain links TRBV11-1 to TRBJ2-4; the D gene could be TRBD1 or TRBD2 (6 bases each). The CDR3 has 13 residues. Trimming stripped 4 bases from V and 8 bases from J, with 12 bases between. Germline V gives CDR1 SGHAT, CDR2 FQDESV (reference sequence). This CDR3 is CASSSLGGDIQYF. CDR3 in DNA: TGTGCCAGCAGCTCCTTGGGGGGCGACATTCAGTACTTC.

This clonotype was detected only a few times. The CDR3: CASSPGPSTGELFF. The CDR3 coding sequence is TGTGCCAGCAGCCCGGGACCTAGCACCGGGGAGCTGTTTTTT. The chain is built from TRBV5-6 and TRBJ2-2; either TRBD1 or TRBD2 may fit D (5 bases each). Germline V gives CDR1 SGHDT, CDR2 YYEEEE. The V and J ends lost 4 bases and 4 bases respectively, with 11 bases between them. This CDR3 is built from 14 residues.

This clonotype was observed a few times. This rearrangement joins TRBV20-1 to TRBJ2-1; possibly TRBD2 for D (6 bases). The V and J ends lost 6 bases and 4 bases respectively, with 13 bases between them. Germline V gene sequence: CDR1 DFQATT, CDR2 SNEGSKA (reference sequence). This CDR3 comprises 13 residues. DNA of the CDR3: TGCAGTGCGTACCGGGACTCTTACAATGAGCAGTTCTTC. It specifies CSAYRDSYNEQFF.

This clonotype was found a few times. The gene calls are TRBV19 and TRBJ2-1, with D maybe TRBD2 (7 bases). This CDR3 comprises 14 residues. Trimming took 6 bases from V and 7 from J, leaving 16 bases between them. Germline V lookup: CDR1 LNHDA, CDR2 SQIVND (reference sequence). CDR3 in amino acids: CASRLGGAWNEQFF. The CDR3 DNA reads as TGTGCCAGTAGATTGGGGGGGGCCTGGAATGAGCAGTTCTTC.

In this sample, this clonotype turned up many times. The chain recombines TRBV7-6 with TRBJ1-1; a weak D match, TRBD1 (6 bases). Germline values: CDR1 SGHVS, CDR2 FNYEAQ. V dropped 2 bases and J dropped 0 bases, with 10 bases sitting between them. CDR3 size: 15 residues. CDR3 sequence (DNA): TGTGCCAGCAGCTTACTCGGGGGCGTGAACACTGAAGCTTTCTTT. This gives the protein CASSLLGGVNTEAFF.

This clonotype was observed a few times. The CDR3 reads CATSVGAGLDEQFF. The CDR3 nucleotides read TGTGCCACCAGTGTAGGGGCAGGGCTCGATGAGCAGTTCTTC. The chain carries TRBV24-1 and TRBJ2-1; possible D gene TRBD1, 5 bases. V was shortened by 5 bases and J by 8 bases, with 15 bases between the two germline ends. CDR1 and CDR2 from the germline V gene are KGHDR and SFDVKD. This CDR3 is 14 amino acids long.

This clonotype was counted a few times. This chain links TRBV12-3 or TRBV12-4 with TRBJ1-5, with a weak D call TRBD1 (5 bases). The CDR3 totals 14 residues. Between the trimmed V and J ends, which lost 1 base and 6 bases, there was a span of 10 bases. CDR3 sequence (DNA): TGTGCCAGCAGTTTAGGAAAGGGGTTTCAGCCCCAGCATTTT. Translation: CASSLGKGFQPQHF.

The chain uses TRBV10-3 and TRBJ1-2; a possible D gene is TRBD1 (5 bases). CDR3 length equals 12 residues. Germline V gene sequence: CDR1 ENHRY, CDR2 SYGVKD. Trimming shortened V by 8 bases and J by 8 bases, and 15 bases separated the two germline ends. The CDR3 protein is CAIPDTWAGYTF. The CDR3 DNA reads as TGTGCCATCCCGGACACATGGGCGGGCTACACCTTC.

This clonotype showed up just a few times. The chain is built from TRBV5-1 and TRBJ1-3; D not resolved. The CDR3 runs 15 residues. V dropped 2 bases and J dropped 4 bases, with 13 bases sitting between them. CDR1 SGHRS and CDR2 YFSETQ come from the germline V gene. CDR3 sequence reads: CASSLGEARGNTIYF. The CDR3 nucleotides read TGCGCCAGCAGCTTAGGAGAGGCGCGCGGAAACACCATATATTTT.

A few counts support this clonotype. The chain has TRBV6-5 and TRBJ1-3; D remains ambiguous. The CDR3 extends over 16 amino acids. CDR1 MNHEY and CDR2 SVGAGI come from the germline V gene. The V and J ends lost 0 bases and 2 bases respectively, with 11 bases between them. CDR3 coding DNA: TGTGCCAGCAGTTACTCAGCTGCGGTGGCTGGAAACACCATATATTTT. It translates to CASSYSAAVAGNTIYF.

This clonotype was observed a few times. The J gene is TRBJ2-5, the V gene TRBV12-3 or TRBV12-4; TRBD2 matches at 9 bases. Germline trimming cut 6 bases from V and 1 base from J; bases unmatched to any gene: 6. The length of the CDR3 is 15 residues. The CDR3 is CASRWTSAVQETQYF. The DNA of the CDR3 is TGTGCCAGCAGATGGACTAGCGCTGTCCAAGAGACCCAGTACTTC.

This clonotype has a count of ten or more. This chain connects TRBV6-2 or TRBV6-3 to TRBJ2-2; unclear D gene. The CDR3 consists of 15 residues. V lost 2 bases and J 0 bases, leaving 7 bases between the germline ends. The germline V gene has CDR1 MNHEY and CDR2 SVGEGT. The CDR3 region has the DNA TGTGCCAGCAGTTACGGCGGCCCGAACACCGGGGAGCTGTTTTTT. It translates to CASSYGGPNTGELFF.

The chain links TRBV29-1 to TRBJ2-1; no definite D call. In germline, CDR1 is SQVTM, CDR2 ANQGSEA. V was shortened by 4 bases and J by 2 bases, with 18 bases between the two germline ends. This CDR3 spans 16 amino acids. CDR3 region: CSVVGLPDIPYNEQFF. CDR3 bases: TGCAGCGTTGTAGGTTTACCCGACATACCCTACAATGAGCAGTTCTTC.

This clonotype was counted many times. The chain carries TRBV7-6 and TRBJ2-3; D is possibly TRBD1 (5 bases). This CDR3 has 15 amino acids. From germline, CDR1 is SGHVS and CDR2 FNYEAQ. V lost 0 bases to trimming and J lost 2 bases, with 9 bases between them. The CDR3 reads CASSLANRNTDTQYF. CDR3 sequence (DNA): TGTGCCAGCAGCTTAGCAAACAGGAACACAGATACGCAGTATTTT.

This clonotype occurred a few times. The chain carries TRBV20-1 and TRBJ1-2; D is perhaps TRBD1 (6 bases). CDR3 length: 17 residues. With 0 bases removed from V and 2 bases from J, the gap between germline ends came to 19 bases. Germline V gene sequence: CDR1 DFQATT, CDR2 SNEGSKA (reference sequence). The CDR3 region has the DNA TGCAGTGCTAGAGATGCGGCGACAGGATTCGTCAACTATGGCTACACCTTC. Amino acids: CSARDAATGFVNYGYTF.

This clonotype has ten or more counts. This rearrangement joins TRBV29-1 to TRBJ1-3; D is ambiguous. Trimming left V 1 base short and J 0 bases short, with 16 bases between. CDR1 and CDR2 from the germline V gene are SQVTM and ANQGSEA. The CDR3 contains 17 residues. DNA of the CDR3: TGCAGCGTTGAAGTGGGAGCCCTTTGGGGCTCTGGAAACACCATATATTTT. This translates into CSVEVGALWGSGNTIYF. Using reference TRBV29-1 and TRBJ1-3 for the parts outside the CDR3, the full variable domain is SAVISQKPSRDICQRGTSLTIQCQVDSQVTMMFWYRQQPGQSLTLIATANQGSEATYESGFVIDKFPISRPNLTFSTLTVSNMSPEDSSIYLCSVEVGALWGSGNTIYFGEGSWLTVV.

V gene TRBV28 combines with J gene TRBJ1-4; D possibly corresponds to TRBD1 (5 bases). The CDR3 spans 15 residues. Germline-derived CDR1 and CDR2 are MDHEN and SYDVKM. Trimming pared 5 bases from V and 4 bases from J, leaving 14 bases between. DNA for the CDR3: TGTGCCAGCAGTCCCCTGGCAGGGATTAATGAAAAACTGTTTTTT. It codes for CASSPLAGINEKLFF. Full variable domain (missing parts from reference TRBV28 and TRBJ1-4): DVKVTQSSRYLVKRTGEKVFLECVQDMDHENMFWYRQDPGLGLRLIYFSYDVKMKEKGDIPEGYSVSREKKERFSLILESASTNQTSMYLCASSPLAGINEKLFFGSGTQLSVL.